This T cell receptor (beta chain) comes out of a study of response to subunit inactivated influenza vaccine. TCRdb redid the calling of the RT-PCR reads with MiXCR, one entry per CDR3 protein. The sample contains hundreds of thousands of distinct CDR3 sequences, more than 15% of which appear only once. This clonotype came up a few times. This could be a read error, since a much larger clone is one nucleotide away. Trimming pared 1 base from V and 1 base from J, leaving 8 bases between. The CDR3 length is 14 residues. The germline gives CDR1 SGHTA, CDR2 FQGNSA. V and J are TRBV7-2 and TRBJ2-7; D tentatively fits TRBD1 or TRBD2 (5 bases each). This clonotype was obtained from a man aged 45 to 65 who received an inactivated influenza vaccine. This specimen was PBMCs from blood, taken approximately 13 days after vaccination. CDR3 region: CASSLGGKSYEQYF. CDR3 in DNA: TGTGCCAGCAGCTTAGGGGGGAAATCCTACGAGCAGTACTTC.